This is a list of T cell receptor beta chains from one sample in a study of T cells in Graves' hyperthyroidism and ophthalmopathy. A single record per CDR3 protein comes from TCRdb applying MiXCR to the multiplex PCR reads. The sample consists of around 660,000 distinct CDR3 sequences, 45% of them appearing once. Sequencing was done on a sample of peripheral blood or thyroid tissue (not recorded which). These receptor sequences come from an adult man with Graves' disease, either hyperthyroidism or ophthalmopathy (not recorded which). The CDR3 runs from the conserved cysteine through the conserved F or W. D genes are given only for firm matches. Where a row states a size, it is once, few, many or the class of an expanded clone; other rows omit it.

cdr3_nt cdr3_aa clone_size v_call d_call j_call
TGCAGCTACAGGGGGCGAGGCACTGAAGCTTTCTTT CSYRGRGTEAFF - TRBV29-1 TRBD1 TRBJ1-1
TGTGCCAGCAGCATACCCGGATACGAGCAGTACTTC CASSIPGYEQYF many TRBV7-9 - TRBJ2-7
TGTGCTAGTGGTTTCGACCCCGGGCTCCATTTT CASGFDPGLHF - TRBV12-5 - TRBJ1-5
TGTGCCAGCACCCTAGCGGGAAAAGAGACCCAGTACTTC CASTLAGKETQYF few TRBV11-2 TRBD2 TRBJ2-5
TGCGCCAGCAGCGTTGATCCAGGGGGAGCGAACACTGAAGCTTTCTTT CASSVDPGGANTEAFF - TRBV5-1 TRBD1 TRBJ1-1
TGTGCCAGCAGCCCCCCGGGGTCGGCCTACGAGCAGTACTTC CASSPPGSAYEQYF many TRBV7-2 - TRBJ2-7
TGCAGTGCTAGAGATAGGGGCCCGGGCTACACCTTC CSARDRGPGYTF few TRBV20-1 - TRBJ1-2
TGCAGCGTTGGGGCAACAGGGGGGTCGGAGATCTTT CSVGATGGSEIF - TRBV29-1 TRBD1 TRBJ1-1
TGTGCAGTGGTGGTTACTGAAGCTTTCTTT CAVVVTEAFF many TRBV7-9 - TRBJ1-1
TGTGCCAGCATCCCCATCAATAGCCGGACAGGGGCGAACACCGGGGAGCTGTTTTTT CASIPINSRTGANTGELFF few TRBV7-9 TRBD1 TRBJ2-2
TGTGCCACCAGCAGAGTGCTCGGGGTTTCCGGCTACACCTTC CATSRVLGVSGYTF - TRBV15 - TRBJ1-2
TGCGCCAGCAGCCAAGAGAACGATGAAAAACTGTTTTTT CASSQENDEKLFF - TRBV5-1 - TRBJ1-4
TGTGCCACCAGTGATCCGACCTACTCCTACGAGCAGTACTTC CATSDPTYSYEQYF many TRBV24-1 - TRBJ2-7
TGCAGTGCTAGGATCGCAGGGTCTGGGGCCAACGTCCTGACTTTC CSARIAGSGANVLTF few TRBV20-1 - TRBJ2-6
TGTGCCAGCAGTCTCGGACTAAGTGAGCAGTACTTC CASSLGLSEQYF few TRBV24-1 - TRBJ2-7
TGTGCCTCCCCCGGGCGGGCGAACACTGAAGCTTTCTTT CASPGRANTEAFF - TRBV7-2 - TRBJ1-1
TGTGCCAGCAGCTTCGGGACTAGCGGGGGGGCGGAGACCCAGTACTTC CASSFGTSGGAETQYF - TRBV25-1 TRBD2 TRBJ2-5
TGCAGTGCTAGAGGCCGGACAGTCTACGAGCAGTACTTC CSARGRTVYEQYF few TRBV20-1 - TRBJ2-7
TGTGCTAGTGGTACAGCGAACTACGAGCAGTACTTC CASGTANYEQYF few TRBV12-5 - TRBJ2-7
TGTGCCAGCAGCTTCTTAAAGGTCAACGGGGAGACCCAGTACTTC CASSFLKVNGETQYF few TRBV7-2 - TRBJ2-5
TGTGCCACCAGTGGAACGACAGGCGGGGAGCTGTTTTTT CATSGTTGGELFF - TRBV10-3 - TRBJ2-2
TGTGCCAGCAGCCGGTCGGGTGGGGAGACCCAGTACTTC CASSRSGGETQYF few TRBV12-3/TRBV12-4 - TRBJ2-5
TGTGCCAGCAGTTCGGCAGGGCCCCTCTCTGGAAACACCATATATTTT CASSSAGPLSGNTIYF - TRBV10-3 - TRBJ1-3
TGTGCCAGCAGCCCACGACTAGCGGGAGGGCTCTCCTACGAGCAGTACTTC CASSPRLAGGLSYEQYF - TRBV7-8 TRBD2 TRBJ2-7
TGCAGTGCATATGGCGCCCAAGAGACCCAGTACTTC CSAYGAQETQYF many TRBV20-1 - TRBJ2-5